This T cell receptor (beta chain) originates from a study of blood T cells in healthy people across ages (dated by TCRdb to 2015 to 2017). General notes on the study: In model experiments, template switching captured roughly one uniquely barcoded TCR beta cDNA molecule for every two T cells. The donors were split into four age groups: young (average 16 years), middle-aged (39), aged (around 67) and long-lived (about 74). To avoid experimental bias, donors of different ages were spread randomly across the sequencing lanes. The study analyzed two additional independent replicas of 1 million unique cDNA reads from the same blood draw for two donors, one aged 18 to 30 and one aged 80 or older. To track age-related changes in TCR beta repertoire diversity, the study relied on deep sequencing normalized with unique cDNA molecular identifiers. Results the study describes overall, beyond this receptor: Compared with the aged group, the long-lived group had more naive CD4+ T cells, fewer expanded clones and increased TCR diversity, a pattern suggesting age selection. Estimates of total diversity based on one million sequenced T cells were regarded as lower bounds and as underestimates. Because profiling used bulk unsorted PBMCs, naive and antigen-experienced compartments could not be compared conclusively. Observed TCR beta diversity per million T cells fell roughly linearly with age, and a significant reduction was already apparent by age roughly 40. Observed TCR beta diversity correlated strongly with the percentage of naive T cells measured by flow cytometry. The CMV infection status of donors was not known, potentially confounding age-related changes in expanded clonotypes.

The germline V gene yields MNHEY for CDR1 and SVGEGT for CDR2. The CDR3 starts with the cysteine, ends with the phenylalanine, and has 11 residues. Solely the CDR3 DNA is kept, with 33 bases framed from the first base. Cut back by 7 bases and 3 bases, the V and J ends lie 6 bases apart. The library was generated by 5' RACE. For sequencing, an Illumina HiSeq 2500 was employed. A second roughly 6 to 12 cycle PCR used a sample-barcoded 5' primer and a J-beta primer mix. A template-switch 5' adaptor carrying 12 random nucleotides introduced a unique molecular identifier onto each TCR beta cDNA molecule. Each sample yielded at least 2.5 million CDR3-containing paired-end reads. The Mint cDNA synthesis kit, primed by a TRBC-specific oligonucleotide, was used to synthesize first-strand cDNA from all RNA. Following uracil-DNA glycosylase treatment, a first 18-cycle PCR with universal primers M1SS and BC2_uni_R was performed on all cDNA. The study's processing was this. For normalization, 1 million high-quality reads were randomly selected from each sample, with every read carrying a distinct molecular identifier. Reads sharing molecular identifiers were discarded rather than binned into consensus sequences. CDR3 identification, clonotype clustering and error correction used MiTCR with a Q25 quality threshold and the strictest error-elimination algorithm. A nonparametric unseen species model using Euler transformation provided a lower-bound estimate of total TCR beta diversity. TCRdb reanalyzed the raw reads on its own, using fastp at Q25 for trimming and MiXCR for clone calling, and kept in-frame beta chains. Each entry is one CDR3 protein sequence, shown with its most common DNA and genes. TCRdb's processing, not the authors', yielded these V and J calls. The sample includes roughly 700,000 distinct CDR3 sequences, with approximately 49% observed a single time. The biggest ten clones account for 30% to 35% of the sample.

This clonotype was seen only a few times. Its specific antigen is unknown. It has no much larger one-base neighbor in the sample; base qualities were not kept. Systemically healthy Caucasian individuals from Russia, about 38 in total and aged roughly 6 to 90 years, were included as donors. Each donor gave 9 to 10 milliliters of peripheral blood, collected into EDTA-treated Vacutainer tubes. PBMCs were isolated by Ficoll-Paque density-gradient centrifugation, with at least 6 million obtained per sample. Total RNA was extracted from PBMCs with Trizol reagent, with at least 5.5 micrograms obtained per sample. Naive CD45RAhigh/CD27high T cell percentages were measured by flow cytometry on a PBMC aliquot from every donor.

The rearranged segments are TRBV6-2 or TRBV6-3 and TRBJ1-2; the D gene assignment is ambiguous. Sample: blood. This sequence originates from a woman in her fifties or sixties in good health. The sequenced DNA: TGTGCCAGCACCGGGTACTATGGCTACACCTTC. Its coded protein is CASTGYYGYTF.